Listed below are T cell receptor beta chains from one sample, sequenced in a study of shared clonotypes between healthy human individuals. The protocol was immunoSEQ multiplex PCR, while the TCRdb copy is restricted to in-frame clones and leaves out a portion. The sample holds over 2 million clones, 85% to 95% seen once. The specimen sequenced was naive CD4+ T cells from PBMCs. The receptor source for this set is a man aged 18 to 30 in good health. Some clones in this sample may be carry-over from other donors' samples. Both conserved end residues are part of each CDR3. A D gene is named only where the DNA matches it firmly. Clone size is given for some rows only: seen once, a few or many times, or a class if the clone is expanded.

clone_size,d_call,v_call,j_call,cdr3_nt,cdr3_aa
-,-,TRBV5-8,TRBJ1-1,TGTGCCAGCAGGCCCTTAGGAGCTTTCTTT,CASRPLGAFF
-,-,TRBV5-1,TRBJ1-1,TGCGCCAGCAGCTTGGCCCCGCCGGCGGGAAACACTGAAGCTTTCTTT,CASSLAPPAGNTEAFF
once,TRBD2,TRBV11-2,TRBJ2-7,TGTGCCAGCAGCCCGAGACTAGCGGGAGTGAGCTACGAGCAGTACTTC,CASSPRLAGVSYEQYF
-,-,TRBV6-1,TRBJ1-1,TGTGCCAGCAGCGAACGGACCCGCGGGGTGAACACTGAAGCTTTCTTT,CASSERTRGVNTEAFF
-,-,TRBV9,TRBJ1-4,TGTGCCAGCAAGCCAGGGGAGCGTACTAATGAAAAACTGTTTTTT,CASKPGERTNEKLFF
-,-,TRBV6-6,TRBJ2-1,TGTGCCAGCAGCTCCGGCCCCGAGCAGTTCTTC,CASSSGPEQFF
-,-,TRBV6-6,TRBJ1-2,TGTGCCAGCACAGACCCAGGGCGTGGCGCGAACTATGGCTACACCTTC,CASTDPGRGANYGYTF
-,-,TRBV4-1,TRBJ2-7,TGCGCCAGCAGCCAAGAGACTGGAACCCGGATCGACGAGCAGTACTTC,CASSQETGTRIDEQYF
-,TRBD1,TRBV19,TRBJ1-5,TGTGCCAGTAGCCTTGGGGACAGGGGGGAAAGAAGGCAGCCCCAGCATTTT,CASSLGDRGERRQPQHF
-,TRBD1,TRBV2,TRBJ1-4,TGTGCCAGCAGCCGAGGACAGGGAGCAACTAATGAAAAACTGTTTTTT,CASSRGQGATNEKLFF
once,-,TRBV4-3,TRBJ2-3,TGCGCCAGCAGCCAAGGGTGGGCCGGCGTCAAAAGCACAGATACGCAGTATTTT,CASSQGWAGVKSTDTQYF
-,-,TRBV5-4,TRBJ2-1,TGTGCCAGCAGCTTGTCTAGCGTTGGTGAGCAGTTCTTC,CASSLSSVGEQFF
-,TRBD2,TRBV4-1,TRBJ2-4,TGCGCCAGCAGCCCAGGAGAAGGGAGGGGCAAAAACATTCAGTACTTC,CASSPGEGRGKNIQYF
once,TRBD1,TRBV29-1,TRBJ2-4,TGCAGCGTTGGGGGGACAGGCCACAAAAACATTCAGTACTTC,CSVGGTGHKNIQYF
-,TRBD1,TRBV7-6,TRBJ2-7,TGTGCCAGCAGCCGACAGGGGGGACAGGGGACGTACGAGCAGTACTTC,CASSRQGGQGTYEQYF
-,-,TRBV28,TRBJ2-1,TGTGCCAGCAGTTTACTCGGCATGGGCGGCTCCTACAATGAGCAGTTCTTC,CASSLLGMGGSYNEQFF
-,TRBD1,TRBV18,TRBJ2-7,TGTGCCAGCTCACAGGGACAGGGGGGTTACTACGAGCAGTACTTC,CASSQGQGGYYEQYF
-,TRBD2,TRBV6-1,TRBJ2-5,TGTGCCAGCAGTGAAGGGCTAGCGGGGGGACAGGAGACCCAGTACTTC,CASSEGLAGGQETQYF
once,-,TRBV29-1,TRBJ1-2,TGCAGCGTTGGAAAAATAGGGGACTATGGCTACACCTTC,CSVGKIGDYGYTF
once,TRBD2,TRBV7-3,TRBJ2-1,TGTGCCAGCAGCCCCCGAGAGGGTAGCGGGAGCCCTATCTACAATGAGCAGTTCTTC,CASSPREGSGSPIYNEQFF
-,TRBD1,TRBV28,TRBJ1-1,TGTGCCAGCAGTTTTCAGGGACAGGGAAACACTGAAGCTTTCTTT,CASSFQGQGNTEAFF
-,-,TRBV7-2,TRBJ2-7,TGTGCCAGCAGCTTAGTGAGTCAGACACCCTACGAGCAGTACTTC,CASSLVSQTPYEQYF
-,-,TRBV5-1,TRBJ2-2,TGCGCCAGCCGAAGGGTCAACACCGGGGAGCTGTTTTTT,CASRRVNTGELFF
-,-,TRBV2,TRBJ1-4,TGTGCCAGCAGTATAGTGTCAACTAATGAAAAACTGTTTTTT,CASSIVSTNEKLFF
-,-,TRBV5-1,TRBJ1-2,TGCGCCAGCAGCTTGGTAACCAGTAACTATGGCTACACCTTC,CASSLVTSNYGYTF
-,TRBD2,TRBV4-2,TRBJ2-1,TGTGCCAGCAGCCAAAAACTAAGAATAGCGGGAGAACCCCCTCCCCAGAACGATAATGAGCAGTTCTTC,CASSQKLRIAGEPPPQNDNEQFF
-,TRBD2,TRBV28,TRBJ2-3,TGTGCCAGCGGGTCTAGCGGGAGCACAGATACGCAGTATTTT,CASGSSGSTDTQYF
-,-,TRBV9,TRBJ2-3,TGTGCCAGCAGCGTAGTAGGTGGTACGCAGTATTTT,CASSVVGGTQYF
-,TRBD1,TRBV19,TRBJ1-1,TGTGCCAGTAGTACAGGGGGATTGAACACTGAAGCTTTCTTT,CASSTGGLNTEAFF
-,-,TRBV5-1,TRBJ2-3,TGCGCCAGCAGCTGGGGCGGATCGGGCACAGATACGCAGTATTTT,CASSWGGSGTDTQYF
-,TRBD1,TRBV5-1,TRBJ1-1,TGCGCCAGCAGCTCCACACAGGGGGCTGAAGCTTTCTTT,CASSSTQGAEAFF
-,TRBD2,TRBV4-1,TRBJ2-7,TGCGCCAGCAGCCAAGGTGAGGCGAGACTAGCGGGAGACGGGTACGAGCAGTACTTC,CASSQGEARLAGDGYEQYF
-,-,TRBV5-1,TRBJ1-2,TGCGCCAGCAGCTCCGAGGGAGGCTATGGCTACACCTTC,CASSSEGGYGYTF
-,-,TRBV7-8,TRBJ2-7,TGTGCCAGCAGCCGGGACCACTCATACGAGCAGTACTTC,CASSRDHSYEQYF
-,TRBD1,TRBV19,TRBJ2-5,TGTGCCAGTAGTACAAACAGGGGGATGCGAGAGACCCAGTACTTC,CASSTNRGMRETQYF
-,TRBD2,TRBV6-5,TRBJ2-7,TGTGCCAGCACCCCAAAGCGGGAGAGCTACGAGCAGTACTTC,CASTPKRESYEQYF
-,TRBD2,TRBV29-1,TRBJ2-7,TGCAGCGTCCGACTAGCGGGAGTCTCTTACGAGCAGTACTTC,CSVRLAGVSYEQYF
-,-,TRBV4-1,TRBJ2-3,TGCGCCAGCAGCCAAGTATTAGGACTTAGCACAGATACGCAGTATTTT,CASSQVLGLSTDTQYF
-,TRBD1,TRBV28,TRBJ1-2,TGTGCCAGTAACCAGGGGGGCGCGTTCCCCGTCTACACCTTC,CASNQGGAFPVYTF